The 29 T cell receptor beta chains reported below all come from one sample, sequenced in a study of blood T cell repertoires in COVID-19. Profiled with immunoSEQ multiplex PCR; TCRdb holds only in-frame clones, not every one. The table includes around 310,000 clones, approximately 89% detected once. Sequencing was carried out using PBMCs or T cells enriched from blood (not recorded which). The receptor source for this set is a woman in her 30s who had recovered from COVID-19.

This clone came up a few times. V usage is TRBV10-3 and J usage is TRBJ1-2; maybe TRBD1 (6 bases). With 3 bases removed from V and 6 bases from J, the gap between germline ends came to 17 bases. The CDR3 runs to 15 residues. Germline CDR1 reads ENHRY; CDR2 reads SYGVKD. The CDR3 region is CAISEGPGVLNGYTF. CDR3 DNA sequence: TGTGCCATCAGTGAAGGGCCAGGGGTTTTGAATGGCTACACCTTC.

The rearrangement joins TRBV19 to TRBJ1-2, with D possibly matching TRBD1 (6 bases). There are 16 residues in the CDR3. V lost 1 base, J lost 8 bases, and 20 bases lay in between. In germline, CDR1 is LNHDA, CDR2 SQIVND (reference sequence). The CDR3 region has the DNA TGTGCCAGTAGTATAGTCGGACAGCCGGTTCCCCGAGGCTACACCTTC. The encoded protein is CASSIVGQPVPRGYTF.

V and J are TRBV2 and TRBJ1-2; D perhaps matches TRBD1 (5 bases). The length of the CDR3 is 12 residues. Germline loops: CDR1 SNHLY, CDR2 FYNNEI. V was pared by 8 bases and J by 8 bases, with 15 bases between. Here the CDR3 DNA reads TGTGCCAGCGGAAGCCAGGGAAGGGGCTACACCTTC. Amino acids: CASGSQGRGYTF.

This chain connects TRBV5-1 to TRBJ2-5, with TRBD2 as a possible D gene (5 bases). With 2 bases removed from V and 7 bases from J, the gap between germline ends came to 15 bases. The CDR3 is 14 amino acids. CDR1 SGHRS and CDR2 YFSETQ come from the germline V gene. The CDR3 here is CASSFGVGKGTQYF. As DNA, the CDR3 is TGCGCCAGCAGCTTCGGAGTCGGGAAAGGGACCCAGTACTTC.

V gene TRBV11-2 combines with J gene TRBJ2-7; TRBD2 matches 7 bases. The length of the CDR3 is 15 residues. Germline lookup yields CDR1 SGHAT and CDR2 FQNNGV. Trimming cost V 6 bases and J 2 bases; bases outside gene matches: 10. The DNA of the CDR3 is TGTGCCAGCAGTTCTCTTCGGGGGGTTCCCTACGAGCAGTACTTC. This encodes CASSSLRGVPYEQYF.

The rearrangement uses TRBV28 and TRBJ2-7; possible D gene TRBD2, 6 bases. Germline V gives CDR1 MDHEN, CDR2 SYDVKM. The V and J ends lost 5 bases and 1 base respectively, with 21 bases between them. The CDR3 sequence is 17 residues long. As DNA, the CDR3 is TGTGCCAGCAGTCAGCGGGCCGCGCTCCCGATTTCCTACGAGCAGTACTTC. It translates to CASSQRAALPISYEQYF. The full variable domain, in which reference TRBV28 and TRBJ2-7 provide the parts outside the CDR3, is DVKVTQSSRYLVKRTGEKVFLECVQDMDHENMFWYRQDPGLGLRLIYFSYDVKMKEKGDIPEGYSVSREKKERFSLILESASTNQTSMYLCASSQRAALPISYEQYFGPGTRLTVT.

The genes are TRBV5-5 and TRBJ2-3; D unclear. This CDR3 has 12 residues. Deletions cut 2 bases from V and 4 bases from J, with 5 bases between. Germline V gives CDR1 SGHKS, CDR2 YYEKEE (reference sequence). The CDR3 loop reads CASSFRPDTQYF. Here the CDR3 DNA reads TGTGCCAGCAGCTTCAGGCCAGATACGCAGTATTTT. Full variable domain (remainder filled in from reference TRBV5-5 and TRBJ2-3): DAGVTQSPTHLIKTRGQQVTLRCSPISGHKSVSWYQQVLGQGPQFIFQYYEKEERGRGNFPDRFSARQFPNYSSELNVNALLLGDSALYLCASSFRPDTQYFGPGTRLTVL.

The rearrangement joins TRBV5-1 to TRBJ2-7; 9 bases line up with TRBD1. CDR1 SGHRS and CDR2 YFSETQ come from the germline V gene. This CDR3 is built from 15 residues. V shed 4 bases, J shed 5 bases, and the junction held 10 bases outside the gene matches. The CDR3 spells CASSPSQGAKNEQYF. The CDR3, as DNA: TGCGCCAGCAGCCCTTCACAGGGGGCCAAGAACGAGCAGTACTTC.

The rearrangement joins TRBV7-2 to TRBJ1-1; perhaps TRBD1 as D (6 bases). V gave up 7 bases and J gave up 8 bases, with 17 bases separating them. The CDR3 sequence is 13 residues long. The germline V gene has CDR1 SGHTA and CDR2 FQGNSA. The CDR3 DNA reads TGTGCCAGCAATGGGGGGGGCAGGCTAGAAGCTTTCTTT. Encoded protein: CASNGGGRLEAFF.

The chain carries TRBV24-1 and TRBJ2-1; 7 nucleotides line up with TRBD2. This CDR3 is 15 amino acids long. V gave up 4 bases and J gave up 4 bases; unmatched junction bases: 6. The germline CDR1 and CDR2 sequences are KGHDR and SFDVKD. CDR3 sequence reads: CATSEAGLGYNEQFF. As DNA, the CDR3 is TGTGCCACCAGTGAAGCGGGGCTCGGGTACAATGAGCAGTTCTTC.

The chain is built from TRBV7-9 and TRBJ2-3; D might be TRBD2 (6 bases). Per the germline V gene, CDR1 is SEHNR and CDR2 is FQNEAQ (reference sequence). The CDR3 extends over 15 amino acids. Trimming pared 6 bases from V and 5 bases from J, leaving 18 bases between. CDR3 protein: CASRSGTSFEDTQYF. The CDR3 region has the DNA TGTGCCAGCAGATCCGGGACTTCCTTCGAAGATACGCAGTATTTT. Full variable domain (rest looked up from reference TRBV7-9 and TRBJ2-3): DTGVSQNPRHKITKRGQNVTFRCDPISEHNRLYWYRQTLGQGPEFLTYFQNEAQLEKSRLLSDRFSAERPKGSFSTLEIQRTEQGDSAMYLCASRSGTSFEDTQYFGPGTRLTVL.

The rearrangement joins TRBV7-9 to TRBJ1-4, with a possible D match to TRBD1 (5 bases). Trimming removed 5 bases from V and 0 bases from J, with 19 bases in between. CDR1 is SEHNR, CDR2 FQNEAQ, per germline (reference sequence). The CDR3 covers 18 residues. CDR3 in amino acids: CASSLGTDYLSTNEKLFF. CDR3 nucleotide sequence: TGTGCCAGCAGCCTCGGGACGGACTACCTTTCAACTAATGAAAAACTGTTTTTT.

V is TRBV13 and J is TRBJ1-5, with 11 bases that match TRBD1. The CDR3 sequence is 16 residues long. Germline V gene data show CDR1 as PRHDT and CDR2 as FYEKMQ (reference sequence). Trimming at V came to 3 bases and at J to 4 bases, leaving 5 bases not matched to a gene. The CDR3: CASSLAGTGGNQPQHF. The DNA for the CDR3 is TGTGCCAGCAGCTTGGCTGGGACAGGGGGGAATCAGCCCCAGCATTTT.

This chain's CDR3 is CASLPKISTDTQYF. The CDR3 bases are TGTGCCAGCTTACCTAAAATTAGCACAGATACGCAGTATTTT. The chain has TRBV18 and TRBJ2-3, with D unresolved. V was clipped by 7 bases and J by 0 bases, with 11 bases between them. This CDR3 is built from 14 residues. Germline V CDR1 and CDR2: KGHSH, LQKENI.

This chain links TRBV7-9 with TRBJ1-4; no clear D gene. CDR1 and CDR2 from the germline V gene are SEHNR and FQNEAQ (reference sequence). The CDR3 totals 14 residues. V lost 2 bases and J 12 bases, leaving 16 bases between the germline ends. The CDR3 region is CASSLPIAVDQLFF. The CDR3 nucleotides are TGTGCCAGCAGCTTACCGATCGCGGTTGATCAACTGTTTTTT.

CDR3: CASSPNEGGSEAGELFF. The CDR3 DNA follows: TGTGCCAGCTCACCAAATGAAGGAGGGTCCGAGGCCGGGGAGCTGTTTTTT. V usage is TRBV18 and J usage is TRBJ2-2; a possible D gene is TRBD2 (6 bases). CDR3 length: 17 amino acids. Germline CDR1 and CDR2: KGHSH and LQKENI. Trimming took off 2 bases at V and 6 bases at J, with 19 bases between the two ends.

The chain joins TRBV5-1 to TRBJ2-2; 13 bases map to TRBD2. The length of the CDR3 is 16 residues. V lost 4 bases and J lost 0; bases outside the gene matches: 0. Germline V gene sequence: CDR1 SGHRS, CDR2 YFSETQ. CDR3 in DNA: TGCGCCAGCAGCGGGACTAGCGGGACGAACACCGGGGAGCTGTTTTTT. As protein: CASSGTSGTNTGELFF.

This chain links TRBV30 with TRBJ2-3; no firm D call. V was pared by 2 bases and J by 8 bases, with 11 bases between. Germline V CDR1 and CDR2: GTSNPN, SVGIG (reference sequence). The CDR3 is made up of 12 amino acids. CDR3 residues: CAWSPSSRTQYF. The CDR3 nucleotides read TGTGCCTGGAGTCCAAGCTCCCGTACGCAGTATTTT. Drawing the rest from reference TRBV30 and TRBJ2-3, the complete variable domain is SQTIHQWPATLVQPVGSPLSLECTVEGTSNPNLYWYRQAAGRGLQLLFYSVGIGQISSEVPQNLSASRPQDRQFILSSKKLLLSDSGFYLCAWSPSSRTQYFGPGTRLTVL.

CDR3 nucleotides: TGTGCCAGCAGTCTAAAGGCCGGGACAGGGTATGCCTACGAGCAGTACTTC. Residues: CASSLKAGTGYAYEQYF. This chain joins TRBV27 and TRBJ2-7; 9 bases fit TRBD1. J lost 2 bases, V lost 5 bases, and 13 bases had no gene match. Germline V gives CDR1 MNHEY, CDR2 SMNVEV (reference sequence). This CDR3 region has 17 residues.

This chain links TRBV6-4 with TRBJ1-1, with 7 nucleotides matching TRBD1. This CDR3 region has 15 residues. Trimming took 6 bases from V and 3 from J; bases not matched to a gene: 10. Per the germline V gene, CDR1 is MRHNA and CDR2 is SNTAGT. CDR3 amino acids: CASSPTIQGHTEAFF. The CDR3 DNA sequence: TGTGCCAGCAGCCCAACTATACAGGGGCACACTGAAGCTTTCTTT.

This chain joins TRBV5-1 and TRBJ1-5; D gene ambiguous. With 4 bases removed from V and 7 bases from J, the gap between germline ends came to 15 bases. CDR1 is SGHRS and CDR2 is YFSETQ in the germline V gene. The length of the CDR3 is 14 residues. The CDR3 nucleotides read TGCGCCAGCAGCGCGGACGGGGATAGCCAGCCCCAGCATTTT. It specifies CASSADGDSQPQHF.

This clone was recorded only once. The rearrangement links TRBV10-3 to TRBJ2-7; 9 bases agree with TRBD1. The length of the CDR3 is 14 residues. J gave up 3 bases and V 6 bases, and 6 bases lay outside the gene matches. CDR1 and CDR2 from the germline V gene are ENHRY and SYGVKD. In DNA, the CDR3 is TGTGCCATCAGCGGGGGACAGGGATACTACGAGCAGTACTTC. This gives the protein CAISGGQGYYEQYF.

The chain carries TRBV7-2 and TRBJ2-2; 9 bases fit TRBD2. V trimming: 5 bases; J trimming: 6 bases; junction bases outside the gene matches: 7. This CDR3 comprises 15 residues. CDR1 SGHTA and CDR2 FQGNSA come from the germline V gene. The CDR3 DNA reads TGTGCCAGCAGCCAGGGACTAGCAGTAGCCGGGGAGCTGTTTTTT. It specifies CASSQGLAVAGELFF.

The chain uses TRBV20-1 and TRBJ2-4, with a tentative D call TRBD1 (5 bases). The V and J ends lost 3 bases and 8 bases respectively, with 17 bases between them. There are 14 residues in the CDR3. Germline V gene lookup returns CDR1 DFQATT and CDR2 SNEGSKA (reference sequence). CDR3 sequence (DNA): TGCAGTGCTAGTTCGGTTCAGGGCTATTACATTCAGTACTTC. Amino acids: CSASSVQGYYIQYF.

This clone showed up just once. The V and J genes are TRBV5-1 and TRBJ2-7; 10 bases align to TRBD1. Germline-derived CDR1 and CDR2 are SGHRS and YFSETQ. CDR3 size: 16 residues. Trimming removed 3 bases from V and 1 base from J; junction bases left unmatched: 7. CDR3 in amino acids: CASSSPGTGVSYEQYF. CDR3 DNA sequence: TGCGCCAGCAGCTCTCCGGGGACAGGGGTTTCCTACGAGCAGTACTTC.

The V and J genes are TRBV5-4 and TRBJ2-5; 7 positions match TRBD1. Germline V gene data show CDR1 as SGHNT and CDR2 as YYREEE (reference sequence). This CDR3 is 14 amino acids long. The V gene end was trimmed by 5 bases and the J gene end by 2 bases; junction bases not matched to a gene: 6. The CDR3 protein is CASRRTGTQETQYF. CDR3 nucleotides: TGTGCCAGCAGAAGGACAGGTACGCAAGAGACCCAGTACTTC.

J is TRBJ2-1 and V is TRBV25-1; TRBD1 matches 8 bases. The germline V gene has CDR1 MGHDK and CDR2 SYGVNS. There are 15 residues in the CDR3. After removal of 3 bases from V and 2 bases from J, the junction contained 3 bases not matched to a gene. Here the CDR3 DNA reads TGTGCCAGCAGTGACGCCAGGGGGCCCTACAATGAGCAGTTCTTC. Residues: CASSDARGPYNEQFF.

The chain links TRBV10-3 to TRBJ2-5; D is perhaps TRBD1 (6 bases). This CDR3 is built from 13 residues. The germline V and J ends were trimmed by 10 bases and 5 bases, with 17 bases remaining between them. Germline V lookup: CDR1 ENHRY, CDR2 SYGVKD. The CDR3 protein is CATENRAGETQYF. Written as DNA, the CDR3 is TGTGCCACGGAGAACAGGGCGGGTGAGACCCAGTACTTC.

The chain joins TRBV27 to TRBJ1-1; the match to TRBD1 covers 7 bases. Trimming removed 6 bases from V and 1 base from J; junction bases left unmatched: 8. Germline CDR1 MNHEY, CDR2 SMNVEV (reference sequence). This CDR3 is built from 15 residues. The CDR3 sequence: CASSRLGQQNTEAFF. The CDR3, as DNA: TGTGCCAGCAGCCGGTTGGGACAGCAGAACACTGAAGCTTTCTTT.